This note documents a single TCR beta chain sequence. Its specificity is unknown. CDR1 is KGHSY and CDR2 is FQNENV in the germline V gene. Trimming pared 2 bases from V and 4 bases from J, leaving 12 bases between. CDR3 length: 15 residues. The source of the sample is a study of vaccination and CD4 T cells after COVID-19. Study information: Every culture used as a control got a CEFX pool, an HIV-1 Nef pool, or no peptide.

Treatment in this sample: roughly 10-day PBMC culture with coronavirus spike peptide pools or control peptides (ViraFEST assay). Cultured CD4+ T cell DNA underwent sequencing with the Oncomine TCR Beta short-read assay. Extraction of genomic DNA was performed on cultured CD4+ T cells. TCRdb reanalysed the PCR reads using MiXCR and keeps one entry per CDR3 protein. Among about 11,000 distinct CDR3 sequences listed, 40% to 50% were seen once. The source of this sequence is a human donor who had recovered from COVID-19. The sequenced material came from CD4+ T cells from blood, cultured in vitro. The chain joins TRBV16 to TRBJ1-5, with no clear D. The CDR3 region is CASSQMSPGNQPQHF. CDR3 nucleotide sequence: TGTGCCAGCAGCCAAATGTCACCCGGGAATCAGCCCCAGCATTTT.